This TCR beta chain derives from a study of control samples from healthy donors and cancer patients (dated by TCRdb to the early 2020s). Of note for this clone: This clone's antigen is unknown. Base quality data are lacking; no much larger clone is found one base away.

Receptor libraries were prepared by the immunoSEQ multiplex PCR assay. The table comes from immuneACCESS by way of TCRdb, which keeps in-frame sequences with V and J called. Part of the clones is missing from these tables; in studies checked, under half for an unresolved V gene and the rest for unknown reasons. The sample includes more than 85,000 clones, with around 89% observed a single time. Jointly, the top ten make up about 3.9% of the sample. At the junction V is shortened by 3 bases and J by 6 bases; bases outside the gene matches: 13. The CDR3 goes from the cysteine to the phenylalanine over 15 residues. The DNA shown is the 45-base CDR3, in frame from base 1. CDR1 and CDR2 (SQVTM, ANQGSEA) derive from the germline V gene.

This receptor was taken from a woman aged 55-70 years with lung cancer. The material sequenced was PBMCs. The chain is assembled from TRBV29-1 and TRBJ1-2; 7 central nucleotides agree with TRBD1. The sequenced DNA: TGCAGCGTTGACCGACAGGGAAGTGGATGGGATGGCTACACCTTC. Its protein product is CSVDRQGSGWDGYTF.